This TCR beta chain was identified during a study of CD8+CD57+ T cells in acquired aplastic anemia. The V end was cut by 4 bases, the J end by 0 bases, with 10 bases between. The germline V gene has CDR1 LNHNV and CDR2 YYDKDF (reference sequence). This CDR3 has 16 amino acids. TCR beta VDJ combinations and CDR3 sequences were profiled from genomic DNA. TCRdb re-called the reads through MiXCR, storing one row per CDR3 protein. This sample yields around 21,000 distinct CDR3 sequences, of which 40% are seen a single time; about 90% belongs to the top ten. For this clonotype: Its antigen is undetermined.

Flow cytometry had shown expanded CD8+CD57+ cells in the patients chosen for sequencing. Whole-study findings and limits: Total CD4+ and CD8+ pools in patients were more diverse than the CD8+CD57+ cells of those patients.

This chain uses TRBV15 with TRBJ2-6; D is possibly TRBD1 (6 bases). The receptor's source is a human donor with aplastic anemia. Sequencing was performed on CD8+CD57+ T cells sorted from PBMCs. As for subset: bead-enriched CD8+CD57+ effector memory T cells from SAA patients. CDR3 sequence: CATSTGDNSGANVLTF. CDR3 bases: TGTGCCACCAGCACAGGGGACAACTCTGGGGCCAACGTCCTGACTTTC.